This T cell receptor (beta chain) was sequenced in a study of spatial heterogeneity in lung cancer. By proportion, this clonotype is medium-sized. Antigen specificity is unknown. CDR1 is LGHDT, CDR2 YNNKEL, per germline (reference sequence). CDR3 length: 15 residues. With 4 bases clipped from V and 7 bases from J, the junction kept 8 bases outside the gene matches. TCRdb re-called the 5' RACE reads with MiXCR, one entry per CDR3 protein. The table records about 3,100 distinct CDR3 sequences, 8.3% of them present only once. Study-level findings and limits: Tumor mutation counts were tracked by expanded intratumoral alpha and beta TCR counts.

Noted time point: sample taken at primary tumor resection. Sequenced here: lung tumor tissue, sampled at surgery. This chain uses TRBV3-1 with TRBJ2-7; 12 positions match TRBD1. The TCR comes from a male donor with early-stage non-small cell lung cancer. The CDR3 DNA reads TGTGCCAGCAGCCTCCCGGGACAGGGGGCAAGGGAGCAGTACTTC. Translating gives CASSLPGQGAREQYF.